This T cell receptor (beta chain) was sequenced for a study of tumor-infiltrating lymphocytes in primary liver carcinoma. Study as a whole: All patients had surgically resected primary liver carcinoma. There were roughly 3.5 to 7.13 million productive TCRbeta reads per sample, a yield similar across tissue types.

Germline DNA was extracted too, while blood RNA derived from unsorted whole blood. Patients showed chronic HBV infection and an absence of prior treatment. Regarding this clonotype: A read error may account for a junction end that differs from germline.

From approximately 0.5 ug of total RNA, TCR beta-specific cDNA was reverse-transcribed using a constant-region primer. Construction of TCR beta libraries relied on three successive nested multiplex PCR rounds employing slightly modified ARM-PCR. Two initial PCR rounds of roughly 10 cycles each paired TRBV1-TRBV30 forward primers with a C-beta reverse primer. Each CDR3 protein is one row after TCRdb ran MiXCR on the multiplex PCR reads. The sample consists of roughly 330,000 distinct CDR3 sequences, less than 70% of them appearing once. Per the germline V gene, CDR1 is MGHRA and CDR2 is YSYEKL. The CDR3 loop spans 14 amino acids.

This clonotype was obtained from a man aged 40-49 years with primary liver carcinoma and hepatitis B virus infection. The V and J genes are TRBV4-1 and TRBJ2-1, with 11 bases aligning to TRBD2. The sequenced sample consisted of peripheral blood. The CDR3 nucleotides are TGTGCCAGCAGTCTAGCGGGAGGCTACAATGATCAGTTCTTC. It specifies CASSLAGGYNDQFF.